Following are 5 T cell receptor beta chains from one sample sequenced in a study of identical twins (dated by TCRdb to 2016 to 2017). Library preparation employed 5' RACE. The data were produced on an Illumina HiSeq 2000. TCRdb trimmed public reads at Q25 via fastp, called clones via MiXCR and kept in-frame beta chains. Under each unique CDR3 protein, matching rows form one entry showing the most common genes and DNA. The table for this sample lists some 630,000 distinct CDR3 sequences; roughly 7.1% of them were counted only once. Of the sample, roughly 1.6% falls within the top ten clones. This same sample was also taken into another study, of yellow fever vaccine responses in identical twins.

Material: PBMCs. All receptors derive from a woman under 30 in good health.

This clonotype appeared many times. The rearrangement joins TRBV12-3 or TRBV12-4 to TRBJ2-3, with 8 bases identical to TRBD2. The CDR3 extends over 16 amino acids. J lost 3 bases, V lost 0 bases, and 5 bases had no gene match. The CDR3 protein is CASSLALIAGTDTQYF. CDR3 nucleotide sequence: TGTGCCAGCAGTTTAGCCTTGATAGCGGGAACAGATACGCAGTATTTT.

This clonotype was observed many times. DNA of the CDR3: TGTGCCAGCAGTGAAGCCTGGACAGGGAATAATTCACCCCTCCACTTT. Protein: CASSEAWTGNNSPLHF. The chain joins TRBV6-1 to TRBJ1-6; 8 nucleotides align to TRBD1. The CDR3 is made up of 16 amino acids. CDR1 is MNHNS, CDR2 SASEGT, per germline. V dropped 0 bases and J dropped 5; count of bases not matched to a gene: 3.

This clonotype was counted between two and nine times. V is TRBV4-1 and J is TRBJ2-3; D call uncertain. This CDR3 comprises 13 residues. The ends were cut back, 9 bases at V and 0 bases at J, with 10 bases in the middle. The germline V gene has CDR1 MGHRA and CDR2 YSYEKL. CDR3 amino acids: CASRTPSTDTQYF. Here the CDR3 DNA reads TGCGCCAGTAGGACCCCTAGCACAGATACGCAGTATTTT.

V usage is TRBV12-3 or TRBV12-4 and J usage is TRBJ1-6; the D gene is possibly TRBD1 (5 bases). V was pared by 3 bases and J by 7 bases, with 10 bases between. The CDR3 totals 14 residues. CDR3 nucleotides: TGTGCCAGCAGTTTCGGGGGGAGGAATTCACCCCTCCACTTT. It translates to CASSFGGRNSPLHF.

V is TRBV12-3 or TRBV12-4 and J is TRBJ2-7; D is uncertain. The CDR3 is 14 residues long. Trimming pared 6 bases from V and 3 bases from J, leaving 15 bases between. CDR3 nucleotide sequence: TGTGCCAGCAGCCAGCTTTCCGGCGACTACGAGCAGTACTTC. Translating gives CASSQLSGDYEQYF.